The TCR beta chain described here comes from a study of CD8+ T cells in alopecia areata. Isolated RNA was reverse transcribed into cDNA used as the sequencing template. Assay used: immunoSEQ multiplex PCR; TCRdb lists only in-frame clones, some missing. The data show 190,000 or so clones, with about 60% seen just once and about 3% held by the top ten. Whole-study results and caveats: Numerous expanded lesional clones remained in scalp and blood during tofacitinib.

The germline V and J ends were trimmed by 0 bases and 0 bases, with 19 bases remaining between them. Per germline, CDR1 SGHTA and CDR2 FQGNSA. The CDR3 runs 19 residues. In the case of this clone: No antigen is known for it.

Treatment defined: oral pan-JAK inhibitor, 5-10 mg twice daily. PBMCs yielded sorted CD4+ and CD8+ T cells. The chain recombines TRBV7-2 with TRBJ2-3; D might be TRBD2 (5 bases). The TCR comes from a human donor with alopecia areata. Here the sequenced sample was CD4+ T cells sorted from blood, taken at week 4, from a patient treated with tofacitinib. CDR3 amino acids: CASSLARKRGLTSTDTQYF. DNA of the CDR3: TGTGCCAGCAGCTTAGCAAGGAAACGGGGTCTTACTAGCACAGATACGCAGTATTTT. The full variable domain, in which reference TRBV7-2 and TRBJ2-3 provide the parts outside the CDR3, is GAGVSQSPSNKVTEKGKDVELRCDPISGHTALYWYRQSLGQGLEFLIYFQGNSAPDKSGLPSDRFSAERTGGSVSTLTIQRTQQEDSAVYLCASSLARKRGLTSTDTQYFGPGTRLTVL.